The 27 T cell receptor beta chains below come from one sample, sequenced in a study of molecular identifiers for immune sequencing clone quantification. TCRdb processed the PCR reads anew with MiXCR; each CDR3 protein has one entry. Among about half a million distinct CDR3 sequences listed, less than 30% were seen once. The sample comprised naive CD8+ T cells from blood, with Jurkat cell RNA spiked in. Subset denoted: FACS-sorted CD8+CD4-CCR7+CD45RA+ naive T cells. The receptors here all came from a human donor in good health. Some libraries in this study had Jurkat cell RNA spiked in.

This clonotype occurred a few times. Here the CDR3 reads CASSLGLGQAYEQYF. For the CDR3, the DNA is TGTGCCAGCAGCTTAGGGTTGGGACAGGCCTACGAGCAGTACTTC. This chain joins TRBV7-2 and TRBJ2-7; TRBD1 aligns across 8 bases. Trimming cost V 1 base and J 2 bases; bases outside gene matches: 4. The V gene's germline CDR1 is SGHTA and CDR2 FQGNSA. CDR3 length equals 15 residues.

This clonotype was picked up a small number of times. CDR3 bases: TGTGCCAGCACCCCAAGGCGGGACATCAGCACAGATACGCAGTATTTT. Translated: CASTPRRDISTDTQYF. The genes are TRBV12-3 or TRBV12-4 and TRBJ2-3; perhaps D is TRBD1 or TRBD2 (6 bases each). CDR3 length: 16 amino acids. Trimming stripped 7 bases from V and 0 bases from J, with 17 bases between.

This clonotype has at least ten counts. The chain carries TRBV20-1 and TRBJ2-3; 8 bases fit TRBD2. Looked up from germline, CDR1 is DFQATT and CDR2 is SNEGSKA (reference sequence). The CDR3 is 15 residues long. V was pared by 0 bases and J by 5 bases, with 7 bases of the junction left unmatched. The CDR3 sequence: CSARESGRYGDTQYF. In nucleotides, the CDR3 is TGCAGTGCTAGAGAGAGCGGGAGATATGGAGATACGCAGTATTTT.

The gene calls are TRBV13 and TRBJ2-4; D gene ambiguous. The CDR3 sequence is 16 residues long. The V end lost 1 base, the J end lost 6 bases, and 16 bases lay between the germline ends. CDR1 and CDR2 (germline): PRHDT, FYEKMQ (reference sequence). The CDR3 DNA reads as TGTGCCAGCAGCTTAGAAGCAAGGTGCTTCATAAACATTCAGTACTTC. Its protein product is CASSLEARCFINIQYF.

This clonotype has only a few counts. This rearrangement joins TRBV7-9 to TRBJ2-1; D gene ambiguous. Germline lookup yields CDR1 SEHNR and CDR2 FQNEAQ (reference sequence). CDR3 size: 14 residues. V lost 5 bases and J lost 0, with 8 bases in between. This CDR3 reads CASSIVHSYNEQFF. CDR3 nucleotides: TGTGCCAGCAGCATCGTCCACTCCTACAATGAGCAGTTCTTC.

The sample holds many counts of this clonotype. V usage is TRBV11-2 and J usage is TRBJ2-1; 9 bases align to TRBD1. Trimming took 4 bases from V and 8 from J; bases not matched to a gene: 6. Germline V CDR1 and CDR2: SGHAT, FQNNGV. CDR3 length: 14 amino acids. CDR3 region: CASSSLDRGDEQFF. The CDR3 nucleotides read TGTGCCAGCAGCTCCCTGGACAGGGGCGATGAGCAGTTCTTC. The variable domain in full, completed from reference TRBV11-2 and TRBJ2-1, reads EAGVAQSPRYKIIEKRQSVAFWCNPISGHATLYWYQQILGQGPKLLIQFQNNGVVDDSQLPKDRFSAERLKGVDSTLKIQPAKLEDSAVYLCASSSLDRGDEQFFGPGTRLTVL.

Concerning this clonotype: A read error is possible here, since a much larger clone lies one base away. V is TRBV2 and J is TRBJ2-6; the D gene is possibly TRBD1 (5 bases). The CDR3 sequence is 15 residues long. Germline V gene lookup returns CDR1 SNHLY and CDR2 FYNNEI. CDR3 sequence (DNA): TGTGCCAGCGACCCCTACAGCTCTGGGGCCGACGTCCTGACTTTC. Its protein is CASDPYSSGADVLTF.

On this clonotype itself: This may be a read error: a much more frequent sequence differs by one nucleotide. The chain has TRBV5-4 and TRBJ1-1; unclear D gene. The length of the CDR3 is 14 residues. Germline CDR1 SGHNT, CDR2 YYREEE (reference sequence). CDR3 residues: CANSLWGGATEAFF. CDR3 DNA sequence: TGTGCCAACAGCTTGTGGGGTGGAGCGACTGAAGCTTTCTTT.

With regard to this clonotype: A single base separates this from a much larger clone, so it may be a read error. The genes are TRBV7-2 and TRBJ1-1; TRBD1 matches 7 bases. Germline V gene sequence: CDR1 SGHTA, CDR2 FQGNSA. This CDR3 has 18 residues. Written as DNA, the CDR3 is TGTGCCAGCAGCCTCTCCGACAGGGTAGGAGGAGTGGACACTGAAGCTCTCTTT. Translation: CASSLSDRVGGVDTEALF.

In regard to this clonotype: This may arise from a read error, as a much more abundant clone is one base away. The chain carries TRBV12-3 or TRBV12-4 and TRBJ2-6; TRBD1 matches 8 bases. The CDR3 is 15 amino acids. The CDR3, as DNA: TGTGCCAGCAGTTTGGACAGGGCTGGGGCCAACGTCCTGGCTTTC. As protein: CASSLDRAGANVLAF.

This clonotype has more than one count but fewer than ten. The chain has TRBV27 and TRBJ1-4; 10 nucleotides line up with TRBD1. This CDR3 comprises 16 residues. Germline values: CDR1 MNHEY, CDR2 SMNVEV (reference sequence). V trimming: 5 bases; J trimming: 7 bases; junction bases outside the gene matches: 10. The CDR3 here is CASSLRRGQGVEKLFF. CDR3 coding DNA: TGTGCCAGCAGTCTACGACGTGGACAGGGGGTTGAAAAACTGTTTTTT.

On this clonotype: One junction end disagrees with the germline gene, perhaps due to a read error. This chain joins TRBV12-5 and TRBJ2-6; possibly TRBD1 or TRBD2 for D (5 bases each). This CDR3 is 15 amino acids long. CDR1 and CDR2 (germline): LGHNT, FRNRAP. For the CDR3, the DNA is TGTGCTAGTGGTTTGGACAATGTCGGGGCCAACGCCCTGACTTTC. It codes for CASGLDNVGANALTF.

This rearrangement joins TRBV12-3 or TRBV12-4 to TRBJ1-3; no reliable D call. The V end was cut by 6 bases, the J end by 1 base, with 10 bases between. The CDR3 length is 14 residues. The CDR3 reads CASRELGSGNTIYF. Written as DNA, the CDR3 is TGTGCCAGCAGGGAACTGGGGTCTGGAAACACCATATATTTT.

The chain couples TRBV27 to TRBJ2-7; D not certain. The CDR3 is 16 residues long. Germline-derived CDR1 and CDR2 are MNHEY and SMNVEV (reference sequence). The germline V and J ends were trimmed by 6 bases and 2 bases, with 20 bases remaining between them. The CDR3 DNA reads as TGTGCCAGCAGAACCCGGCTAGTAATGGGGACCTACGAGCAGTACTTC. This gives the protein CASRTRLVMGTYEQYF.

At least ten counts were recorded for this clonotype. The chain is built from TRBV30 and TRBJ2-3; no clear D gene. The germline CDR1 and CDR2 sequences are GTSNPN and SVGIG (reference sequence). V lost 0 bases and J lost 2, with 6 bases in between. The CDR3 contains 13 residues. CDR3 amino acids: CAWSVLFTDTQYF. CDR3 DNA: TGTGCCTGGAGTGTCCTTTTCACAGATACGCAGTATTTT.

The rearrangement joins TRBV6-4 to TRBJ2-3; D is unresolved. CDR1 and CDR2 from the germline V gene are MRHNA and SNTAGT. V was trimmed by 0 bases and J by 1 base, leaving 8 bases between them. The CDR3 loop spans 15 amino acids. CDR3 amino acids: CASSDSPSGTDTQYF. The CDR3 coding sequence is TGTGCCAGCAGTGACTCCCCCAGCGGCACAGATACGCAGTATTTT.

This clonotype has ten or more counts. The J gene is TRBJ2-6, the V gene TRBV27, with D unresolved. Germline V gene sequence: CDR1 MNHEY, CDR2 SMNVEV (reference sequence). Trimming took 5 bases from V and 1 from J, leaving 6 bases between them. The CDR3 totals 14 residues. DNA of the CDR3: TGTGCCAGCAGTGTGATGTCTGGGGCCAACGTCCTGACTTTC. This translates into CASSVMSGANVLTF.

Of note for this clonotype: Being one base from a much bigger clone, this may be a read error. The chain employs TRBV14 and TRBJ2-3; TRBD2 matches 11 bases. CDR1 is SGHDN and CDR2 is FVKESK in the germline V gene. With 6 bases clipped from V and 4 bases from J, the junction kept 6 bases outside the gene matches. The CDR3 contains 15 residues. CDR3 sequence reads: CASRPLAGAPDTQYF. The CDR3 DNA follows: TGTGCCAGCAGACCACTAGCGGGGGCGCCAGATACGCAGTATTTT.

This clonotype was picked up many times. The chain couples TRBV4-1 to TRBJ2-7; the D gene is possibly TRBD2 (6 bases). V shed 5 bases and J shed 4 bases, with 18 bases lying between them. The CDR3 covers 15 residues. Germline CDR1 reads MGHRA; CDR2 reads YSYEKL. CDR3 amino acids: CASSLKFVREYEQYF. The CDR3 DNA sequence: TGCGCCAGCAGCTTAAAGTTCGTCCGGGAGTACGAGCAGTACTTC.

The CDR3 DNA sequence: TGTGCCAGCTCCTCAACAGGGGCAGAGTTTTTCACAGATACGCAGTATTTT. Protein: CASSSTGAEFFTDTQYF. The V call is TRBV2, the J call TRBJ2-3; 7 bases map to TRBD1. There are 17 residues in the CDR3. The V and J ends lost 8 bases and 2 bases, in that order; junction bases with no gene match: 16. Per germline, CDR1 SNHLY and CDR2 FYNNEI.

This clonotype showed up just a few times. The chain links TRBV9 to TRBJ2-6; D is perhaps TRBD2 (6 bases). Looked up from germline, CDR1 is SGDLS and CDR2 is YYNGEE. The germline V and J ends were trimmed by 5 bases and 2 bases, with 14 bases remaining between them. The CDR3 is 16 amino acids. As DNA, the CDR3 is TGTGCCAGCAGTGGGACTGTCCCTACTGGGGCCAACGTCCTGACTTTC. This encodes CASSGTVPTGANVLTF. Together with reference TRBV9 and TRBJ2-6, the CDR3 gives the full variable domain: DSGVTQTPKHLITATGQRVTLRCSPRSGDLSVYWYQQSLDQGLQFLIQYYNGEERAKGNILERFSAQQFPDLHSELNLSSLELGDSALYFCASSGTVPTGANVLTFGAGSRLTVL.

The J gene is TRBJ2-5, the V gene TRBV6-5, with TRBD2 identical over 7 bases. The CDR3 consists of 18 residues. Germline V lookup: CDR1 MNHEY, CDR2 SVGAGI. The junction had 12 bases not matched to a gene; V was cut back by 2 bases and J by 0 bases. Here the CDR3 reads CASSYETPGLTYQETQYF. The CDR3 DNA reads as TGTGCCAGCAGTTACGAGACCCCGGGACTAACGTACCAAGAGACCCAGTACTTC.

Notes on this clonotype: A much larger clone lies a single base off, so this may be a read error. The V and J genes are TRBV6-6 and TRBJ1-1; D is undetermined. Germline V gene data show CDR1 as MNHNY and CDR2 as SVGAGI (reference sequence). Trimming left V 4 bases short and J 6 bases short, with 12 bases between. CDR3 size: 13 residues. The CDR3 DNA sequence: TGTGCCAGCAGTTCCAACGGTCGCGCTGAAGCTTTCTTT. Amino acid sequence: CASSSNGRAEAFF.

CDR3 amino acids: CASSGQLAGSSYNEQFF. The CDR3 DNA is TGTGCCAGCAGCGGCCAACTAGCGGGGAGCTCCTACAATGAGCAGTTCTTC. The genes are TRBV9 and TRBJ2-1, with 10 positions matching TRBD2. Unmatched junction bases numbered 6, after V lost 3 bases and J lost 0 bases. This CDR3 comprises 17 residues. Germline-derived CDR1 and CDR2 are SGDLS and YYNGEE.

The CDR3 here is CASSSNRAGGNYNEQFF. For the CDR3, the DNA is TGTGCCAGCAGCTCAAATCGGGCGGGAGGGAATTACAATGAGCAGTTCTTC. The V gene is TRBV7-9, the J gene TRBJ2-1; 9 bases fit TRBD2. Germline V gene lookup returns CDR1 SEHNR and CDR2 FQNEAQ (reference sequence). The V segment lost 4 bases and the J segment 4 bases; nucleotides outside the gene matches: 11. CDR3 length: 17 residues. The full variable domain, completed using reference TRBV7-9 and TRBJ2-1, is DTGVSQNPRHKITKRGQNVTFRCDPISEHNRLYWYRQTLGQGPEFLTYFQNEAQLEKSRLLSDRFSAERPKGSFSTLEIQRTEQGDSAMYLCASSSNRAGGNYNEQFFGPGTRLTVL.

As regards this clonotype: A read error is possible here, since a much larger clone lies one base away. Here the CDR3 omits its conserved ending phenylalanine or tryptophan, so a read error is the likely source. The chain combines TRBV4-3 with TRBJ2-6; the D is unclear. Germline lookup yields CDR1 LGHNA and CDR2 YSLEER. The CDR3 has 17 residues. Between the trimmed V and J ends, which lost 0 bases and 4 bases, there was a span of 13 bases. CDR3 sequence (DNA): TGCGCCAGCAGCCAAGACGCCGCCGTATCCGGGGCCAACGTCCTGACTCTC. Its translation: CASSQDAAVSGANVLTL.

This clonotype was counted many times. The rearrangement joins TRBV7-9 to TRBJ2-3; TRBD2 aligns across 10 bases. V shed 5 bases, J shed 3 bases, and the junction held 5 bases outside the gene matches. This CDR3 region has 15 residues. Germline V gene sequence: CDR1 SEHNR, CDR2 FQNEAQ (reference sequence). As DNA, the CDR3 is TGTGCCAGCAGCCCGACGACTAGCGGGACAGATACGCAGTATTTT. Translation gives CASSPTTSGTDTQYF.